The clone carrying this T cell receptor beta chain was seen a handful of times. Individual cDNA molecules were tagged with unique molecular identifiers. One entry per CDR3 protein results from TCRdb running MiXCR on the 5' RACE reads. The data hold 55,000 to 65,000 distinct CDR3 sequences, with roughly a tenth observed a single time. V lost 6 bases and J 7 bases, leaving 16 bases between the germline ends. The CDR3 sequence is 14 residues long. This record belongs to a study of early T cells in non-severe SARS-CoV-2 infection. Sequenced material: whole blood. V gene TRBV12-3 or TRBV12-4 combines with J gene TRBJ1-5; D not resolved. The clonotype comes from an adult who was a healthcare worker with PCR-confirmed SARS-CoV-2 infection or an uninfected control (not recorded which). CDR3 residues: CASRASIGSQPQHF. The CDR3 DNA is TGTGCCAGCAGGGCATCCATCGGGAGCCAGCCCCAGCATTTT.